A single sample is the source of the 15 T cell receptor beta chains below, sequenced in a study of long-term antiretroviral therapy in people with HIV. Survey level was the resolution at which the v3.0 immunoSEQ assay ran. Profiled with immunoSEQ multiplex PCR; TCRdb holds only in-frame clones, not every one. The repertoire holds about 39,000 clones, approximately 85% seen once, with under 7% in the top ten. The sample in question was unsorted PBMCs, obtained 3.1 years after starting antiretroviral therapy. These receptors came from a woman aged 45-65 years with HIV.

The CDR3 sequence is CSVDRPGYTF. CDR3 DNA sequence: TGCAGCGTTGATCGCCCCGGCTACACCTTC. This chain links TRBV29-1 with TRBJ1-2; D is ambiguous. V lost 3 bases, J lost 8 bases, and 7 bases lay in between. Germline CDR1 SQVTM, CDR2 ANQGSEA. CDR3 size: 10 residues.

This rearrangement joins TRBV11-3 to TRBJ2-2; weak D call: TRBD1 (6 bases). Trimming pared 4 bases from V and 6 bases from J, leaving 15 bases between. Per the germline V gene, CDR1 is SGHNT and CDR2 is YENEEA. There are 15 residues in the CDR3. This CDR3 is CASSSQGMSAGELFF. The CDR3 coding sequence is TGTGCCAGCAGCTCCCAGGGGATGTCGGCCGGGGAGCTGTTTTTT.

V usage is TRBV7-2 and J usage is TRBJ2-3; the D gene is possibly TRBD2 (6 bases). The germline V and J ends were trimmed by 5 bases and 3 bases, with 12 bases remaining between them. Germline loops: CDR1 SGHTA, CDR2 FQGNSA. This CDR3 comprises 14 residues. CDR3 coding DNA: TGTGCCAGCAGCCCGGTACTAGCTACAGATACGCAGTATTTT. Translated: CASSPVLATDTQYF.

The rearrangement links TRBV19 to TRBJ1-1, with 8 bases that match TRBD1. CDR1 and CDR2 from the germline V gene are LNHDA and SQIVND (reference sequence). J was trimmed by 0 bases and V by 4 bases; bases with no gene match: 10. The CDR3 sequence is 17 residues long. The CDR3 sequence is CASSTATGDVLNTEAFF. CDR3 DNA sequence: TGTGCCAGTAGTACCGCGACAGGGGACGTTCTGAACACTGAAGCTTTCTTT. Looking up the rest from reference TRBV19 and TRBJ1-1 gives the full variable domain: DGGITQSPKYLFRKEGQNVTLSCEQNLNHDAMYWYRQDPGQGLRLIYYSQIVNDFQKGDIAEGYSVSREKKESFPLTVTSAQKNPTAFYLCASSTATGDVLNTEAFFGQGTRLTVV.

The genes are TRBV29-1 and TRBJ2-3, with D hard to call. This CDR3 region has 14 residues. Germline CDR1 reads SQVTM; CDR2 reads ANQGSEA. V was shortened by 6 bases and J by 0 bases, with 13 bases between the two germline ends. The DNA for the CDR3 is TGCAGCGTGGGGAAAGGTAGTAGCACAGATACGCAGTATTTT. Protein: CSVGKGSSTDTQYF.

The chain joins TRBV4-3 to TRBJ2-3; 9 nucleotides line up with TRBD1. With V trimmed by 4 bases and J by 4 bases, 12 bases remained unmatched. The length of the CDR3 is 17 residues. CDR1 and CDR2 (germline): LGHNA, YSLEER. The CDR3 region is CASSLSWGQGAADTQYF. CDR3 bases: TGCGCCAGCAGCCTGTCATGGGGACAGGGAGCAGCAGATACGCAGTATTTT.

The count of this clone is one. The chain joins TRBV2 to TRBJ1-3; tentative D call: TRBD1 (6 bases). Germline lookup yields CDR1 SNHLY and CDR2 FYNNEI. The CDR3 spans 16 residues. The ends were cut back, 5 bases at V and 2 bases at J, with 16 bases in the middle. The chain's CDR3 is CASSISNRVTGNTIYF. The CDR3 nucleotides are TGTGCCAGCAGTATCTCCAACAGGGTTACTGGAAACACCATATATTTT. Based on the CDR3 plus reference TRBV2 and TRBJ1-3, the full variable domain is EPEVTQTPSHQVTQMGQEVILRCVPISNHLYFYWYRQILGQKVEFLVSFYNNEISEKSEIFDDQFSVERPDGSNFTLKIRSTKLEDSAMYFCASSISNRVTGNTIYFGEGSWLTVV.

The gene calls are TRBV7-2 and TRBJ2-7, with D possibly being TRBD1 (5 bases). V lost 4 bases to trimming and J lost 5 bases, with 18 bases between them. This CDR3 comprises 15 residues. Per the germline V gene, CDR1 is SGHTA and CDR2 is FQGNSA. The CDR3 loop reads CASSSSPIWGDEQYF. The CDR3 DNA reads TGTGCCAGCAGCTCTTCCCCCATCTGGGGCGACGAGCAGTACTTC.

This chain uses TRBV6-6 with TRBJ2-3; TRBD2 agrees at 7 bases. Trimming cost V 5 bases and J 0 bases; bases outside gene matches: 8. This CDR3 has 16 residues. Germline V gene sequence: CDR1 MNHNY, CDR2 SVGAGI (reference sequence). The CDR3: CASSPPSGASTDTQYF. The DNA of the CDR3 is TGTGCCAGCAGTCCGCCCAGCGGGGCAAGCACAGATACGCAGTATTTT.

The chain combines TRBV5-4 with TRBJ1-1, with 7 bases matching TRBD1. Per germline, CDR1 SGHNT and CDR2 YYREEE (reference sequence). This CDR3 region has 14 residues. V shed 4 bases and J 4 bases; nucleotides not matched to a gene: 7. DNA for the CDR3: TGTGCCAGCAGCACATTGACAGGGACCACTGAAGCTTTCTTT. Encoded protein: CASSTLTGTTEAFF.

This chain links TRBV6-4 with TRBJ1-3, with 8 bases that match TRBD1. Per the germline V gene, CDR1 is MRHNA and CDR2 is SNTAGT. Losses at the gene ends were 4 bases for V and 4 bases for J; bases not matched to a gene: 6. The CDR3 length is 15 residues. CDR3: CASSAGGAFGNTIYF. CDR3 bases: TGTGCCAGCAGTGCAGGGGGCGCTTTCGGAAACACCATATATTTT.

The V and J genes are TRBV15 and TRBJ2-7; no reliable D call. The length of the CDR3 is 14 residues. From germline, CDR1 is LNHNV and CDR2 YYDKDF (reference sequence). The V end was cut by 0 bases, the J end by 5 bases, with 11 bases between. CDR3 in amino acids: CATSREMVENEQYF. CDR3 DNA: TGTGCCACCAGCAGAGAAATGGTGGAGAACGAGCAGTACTTC.

The chain carries TRBV19 and TRBJ2-7, with D maybe TRBD1 (6 bases). The CDR3 extends over 14 amino acids. Germline V gene lookup returns CDR1 LNHDA and CDR2 SQIVND (reference sequence). Trimming removed 1 base at V and 4 bases at J, with 11 bases between. The CDR3 loop reads CASSIAGVGYEQYF. CDR3 DNA: TGTGCCAGTAGTATAGCAGGGGTAGGATACGAGCAGTACTTC.

V usage is TRBV12-5 and J usage is TRBJ2-7; possibly TRBD1 for D (5 bases). The V gene lost 3 bases and the J gene lost 11 bases, with 11 bases spanning the gap. Germline V gene sequence: CDR1 LGHNT, CDR2 FRNRAP. The CDR3 length is 11 residues. CDR3 residues: CASGFGARKYF. The CDR3 DNA follows: TGTGCTAGTGGTTTTGGGGCTAGAAAGTACTTC. Looking up the rest from reference TRBV12-5 and TRBJ2-7 gives the full variable domain: DARVTQTPRHKVTEMGQEVTMRCQPILGHNTVFWYRQTMMQGLELLAYFRNRAPLDDSGMPKDRFSAEMPDATLATLKIQPSEPRDSAVYFCASGFGARKYFGPGTRLTVT.

This clone was recorded once. CDR3 amino acids: CASSLAEQETQYF. CDR3 sequence (DNA): TGTGCCAGCAGCTTAGCGGAGCAAGAGACCCAGTACTTC. This chain connects TRBV5-6 to TRBJ2-5; maybe TRBD2 (5 bases). The CDR3 runs 13 residues. Per the germline V gene, CDR1 is SGHDT and CDR2 is YYEEEE. V lost 2 bases to trimming and J lost 2 bases, with 7 bases between them.